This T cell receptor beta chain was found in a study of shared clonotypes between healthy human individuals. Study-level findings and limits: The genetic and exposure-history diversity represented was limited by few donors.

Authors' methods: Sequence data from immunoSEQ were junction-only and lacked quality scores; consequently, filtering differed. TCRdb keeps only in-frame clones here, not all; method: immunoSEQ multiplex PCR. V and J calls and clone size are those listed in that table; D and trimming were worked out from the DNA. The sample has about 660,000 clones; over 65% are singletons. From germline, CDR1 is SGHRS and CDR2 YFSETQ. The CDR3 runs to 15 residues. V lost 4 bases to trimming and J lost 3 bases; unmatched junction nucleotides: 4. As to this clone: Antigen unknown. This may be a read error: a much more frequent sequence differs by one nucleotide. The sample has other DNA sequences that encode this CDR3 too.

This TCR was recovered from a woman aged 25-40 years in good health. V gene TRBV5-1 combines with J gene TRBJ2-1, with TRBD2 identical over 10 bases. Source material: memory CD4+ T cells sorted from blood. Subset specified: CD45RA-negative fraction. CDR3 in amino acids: CASSLASGGYNEQFF. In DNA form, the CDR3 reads TGCGCCAGCAGCCTGGCTAGCGGGGGCTACAATGAGCAGTTCTTC.